This entry lists 22 T cell receptor beta chains sequenced from one sample in a study of T cell responses to AZD1222 COVID-19 vaccine. Only in-frame clones appear in the TCRdb table, and some are missing; sequencing was by immunoSEQ multiplex PCR. The sample consists of approximately 91,000 clones, 91% of them appearing once. The specimen comprised peripheral blood, sampled 28 days after the second AZD1222 dose. Source of these receptors: an adult who received the AZD1222 COVID-19 vaccine.

The chain employs TRBV3-1 (or the pseudogene TRBV3-2) and TRBJ2-1; the match to TRBD1 covers 7 bases. After removal of 4 bases from V and 8 bases from J, the junction contained 8 bases not matched to a gene. Germline V gene sequence: CDR1 LGHDT, CDR2 YNNKEL (reference sequence). This CDR3 has 14 residues. Written as DNA, the CDR3 is TGTGCCAGCAGCCCATTTTACAGGGGCGATGAGCAGTTCTTC. Translated: CASSPFYRGDEQFF.

The chain couples TRBV10-2 to TRBJ2-5, with 14 bases matching TRBD2. The CDR3 sequence is 16 residues long. V lost 4 bases, J lost 3 bases, and 4 bases stayed unmatched. CDR1 is WSHSY and CDR2 is SAAADI in the germline V gene. CDR3 nucleotides: TGCGCCAGCAGTGGGTGGGGACTAGCGGGGGAAGAGACCCAGTACTTC. It yields the protein CASSGWGLAGEETQYF.

The rearrangement joins TRBV3-1 (or the pseudogene TRBV3-2) to TRBJ2-3, with D unresolved. V lost 2 bases and J lost 0, with 3 bases in between. Germline CDR1 and CDR2: LGHDT and YNNKEL (reference sequence). The CDR3 length is 13 residues. CDR3 bases: TGTGCCAGCAGCCAAAGAAGCACAGATACGCAGTATTTT. Translated, it gives CASSQRSTDTQYF.

V usage is TRBV2 and J usage is TRBJ1-1; D may be TRBD1 (6 bases). V lost 6 bases, J lost 1 base, and 15 bases lay in between. Germline assignment: CDR1 SNHLY and CDR2 FYNNEI. This CDR3 comprises 15 residues. The CDR3 loop is CASSIMGHKNTEAFF. In DNA, the CDR3 is TGTGCCAGCAGCATAATGGGACATAAGAACACTGAAGCTTTCTTT.

This clone occurred a few times. The V and J genes are TRBV5-1 and TRBJ2-1; the D is unclear. The germline V and J ends were trimmed by 1 base and 8 bases, with 10 bases remaining between them. Germline CDR1 SGHRS, CDR2 YFSETQ. The CDR3 is 13 amino acids. DNA for the CDR3: TGCGCCAGCAGCTTGAACCAGGATGATGAGCAGTTCTTC. Amino acid sequence: CASSLNQDDEQFF.

This chain connects TRBV18 to TRBJ1-1, with TRBD1 matching 12 bases. V lost 2 bases to trimming and J lost 3 bases; unmatched junction nucleotides: 16. The germline V gene encodes CDR1 KGHSH and CDR2 LQKENI. This CDR3 is built from 20 residues. The CDR3 reads CASSPFRPGTGGAGDTEAFF. The CDR3 DNA reads as TGTGCCAGCTCACCATTTCGCCCCGGGACAGGGGGCGCTGGGGACACTGAAGCTTTCTTT.

The V call is TRBV5-4, the J call TRBJ2-5, with 11 bases fitting TRBD2. The CDR3 covers 16 residues. Germline assignment: CDR1 SGHNT and CDR2 YYREEE (reference sequence). V lost 1 base to trimming and J lost 3 bases; unmatched junction nucleotides: 5. The CDR3 sequence: CASSLILAGAKETQYF. Here the CDR3 DNA reads TGTGCCAGCAGCTTGATACTAGCGGGGGCCAAAGAGACCCAGTACTTC.

The chain recombines TRBV30 with TRBJ2-3; D gene ambiguous. The germline V gene encodes CDR1 GTSNPN and CDR2 SVGIG (reference sequence). There are 14 residues in the CDR3. Trimming removed 0 bases at V and 6 bases at J, with 13 bases between. CDR3 DNA: TGTGCCTGGAGTGTAGACCTAGGTGGGGATACGCAGTATTTT. As protein: CAWSVDLGGDTQYF.

The rearrangement joins TRBV15 to TRBJ2-7, with 8 bases that match TRBD2. This CDR3 is built from 14 residues. The V and J ends lost 4 bases and 5 bases, in that order; junction bases with no gene match: 7. Germline V gives CDR1 LNHNV, CDR2 YYDKDF (reference sequence). The CDR3 sequence: CATSKGLGRNEQYF. The CDR3 DNA follows: TGTGCCACCAGCAAGGGACTAGGGAGAAACGAGCAGTACTTC.

The chain uses TRBV29-1 and TRBJ2-1; 8 nucleotides match TRBD2. The V segment lost 6 bases and the J segment 5 bases; nucleotides outside the gene matches: 6. CDR3 length: 13 residues. Germline CDR1 and CDR2: SQVTM and ANQGSEA. The CDR3 region is CSVSGLANNEQFF. CDR3 nucleotides: TGCAGCGTCTCAGGACTAGCAAACAATGAGCAGTTCTTC.

The chain links TRBV4-2 to TRBJ2-7; D may be TRBD2 (6 bases). Trimming took 0 bases from V and 0 from J, leaving 12 bases between them. Germline V gives CDR1 LGHNA, CDR2 YNFKEQ. This CDR3 has 16 residues. CDR3 residues: CASSQEERVSSYEQYF. The DNA of the CDR3 is TGTGCCAGCAGCCAAGAGGAGCGGGTTAGCTCCTACGAGCAGTACTTC.

This chain links TRBV3-1 (or the pseudogene TRBV3-2) with TRBJ1-5; no firm D call. The CDR3 sequence is 15 residues long. CDR1 and CDR2 (germline): LGHDT, YNNKEL (reference sequence). Trimming removed 3 bases at V and 3 bases at J, with 12 bases between. The CDR3 DNA follows: TGTGCCAGCAGCCAGACAAACGGTAACAATCAGCCCCAGCATTTT. As protein: CASSQTNGNNQPQHF.

The chain couples TRBV29-1 to TRBJ2-3; weak D call: TRBD2 (5 bases). This CDR3 spans 13 amino acids. V was shortened by 4 bases and J by 6 bases, with 14 bases between the two germline ends. Germline V gene lookup returns CDR1 SQVTM and CDR2 ANQGSEA. DNA of the CDR3: TGCAGCGTTGCCCTCTCTACGGGGGATACGCAGTATTTT. Residues: CSVALSTGDTQYF.

This chain joins TRBV28 and TRBJ2-4; 14 nucleotides match TRBD2. The V segment lost 5 bases and the J segment 12 bases; nucleotides outside the gene matches: 12. This CDR3 is 16 amino acids long. Germline-derived CDR1 and CDR2 are MDHEN and SYDVKM. The CDR3 sequence is CASSPAGLAGVVDQYF. The CDR3 DNA reads as TGTGCCAGCAGTCCCGCGGGACTAGCGGGGGTGGTCGATCAGTACTTC. Drawing the rest from reference TRBV28 and TRBJ2-4, the complete variable domain is DVKVTQSSRYLVKRTGEKVFLECVQDMDHENMFWYRQDPGLGLRLIYFSYDVKMKEKGDIPEGYSVSREKKERFSLILESASTNQTSMYLCASSPAGLAGVVDQYFGAGTRLSVL.

The chain uses TRBV2 and TRBJ1-5; D ambiguous. In germline, CDR1 is SNHLY, CDR2 FYNNEI. The CDR3 runs to 13 residues. V was cut by 4 bases and J by 4 bases, with 8 bases left in between. In DNA, the CDR3 is TGTGCCAGCAGTGGACGGATTAATCAGCCCCAGCATTTT. Amino acids: CASSGRINQPQHF.

V is TRBV5-6 and J is TRBJ2-1; 7 bases fit TRBD2. After removal of 4 bases from V and 7 bases from J, the junction contained 11 bases not matched to a gene. Germline CDR1 reads SGHDT; CDR2 reads YYEEEE. The CDR3 is 15 amino acids. The CDR3 loop is CASSGGRESRNEQFF. CDR3 nucleotide sequence: TGTGCCAGCAGCGGCGGGCGGGAGTCGAGGAATGAGCAGTTCTTC.

The V gene is TRBV28, the J gene TRBJ1-5; TRBD1 matches at 12 bases. The V segment lost 8 bases and the J segment 6 bases; nucleotides outside the gene matches: 11. CDR3 size: 16 residues. Germline CDR1 MDHEN, CDR2 SYDVKM. The CDR3 protein is CASETSGTGGLQPQHF. The CDR3 nucleotides read TGTGCCAGCGAAACCTCCGGGACAGGGGGCCTTCAGCCCCAGCATTTT.

CDR3 in DNA: TGCGCCAGCAGCCAATTAGACGGACAGACAGATACGCAGTATTTT. This codes for CASSQLDGQTDTQYF. This chain links TRBV4-3 with TRBJ2-3, with D maybe TRBD1 (6 bases). Trimming cost V 2 bases and J 3 bases, with 12 bases left between them. CDR3 length: 15 residues. Germline CDR1 reads LGHNA; CDR2 reads YSLEER.

The chain combines TRBV19 with TRBJ1-5; D not resolved. Germline values: CDR1 LNHDA, CDR2 SQIVND (reference sequence). V was shortened by 0 bases and J by 4 bases, with 10 bases between the two germline ends. CDR3 length: 15 amino acids. The CDR3 region is CASSIEGLDNQPQHF. CDR3 DNA: TGTGCCAGTAGTATAGAGGGGTTGGATAATCAGCCCCAGCATTTT.

The chain has TRBV28 and TRBJ2-4; D uncertain. This CDR3 region has 16 residues. Germline-derived CDR1 and CDR2 are MDHEN and SYDVKM. Trimming shortened V by 5 bases and J by 0 bases, and 14 bases separated the two germline ends. The DNA of the CDR3 is TGTGCCAGCAGTGATCCAGGCTCGCTAGCCAAAAACATTCAGTACTTC. This codes for CASSDPGSLAKNIQYF.

V usage is TRBV24-1 and J usage is TRBJ1-5; D unclear. This CDR3 region has 20 residues. The germline V gene has CDR1 KGHDR and CDR2 SFDVKD. With 0 bases removed from V and 2 bases from J, the gap between germline ends came to 22 bases. The CDR3 DNA reads as TGTGCCACCAGTGATTTGTCTTGGGGATGGGTGCAGGACCGCAATCAGCCCCAGCATTTT. Translation gives CATSDLSWGWVQDRNQPQHF.

The chain carries TRBV2 and TRBJ2-5; D is ambiguous. Trimming removed 4 bases from V and 1 base from J, with 10 bases in between. CDR1 is SNHLY, CDR2 FYNNEI, per germline. The CDR3 covers 14 residues. The chain's CDR3 is CASSGDGIQETQYF. The CDR3 DNA is TGTGCCAGCAGTGGTGATGGGATCCAAGAGACCCAGTACTTC.